This T cell receptor beta chain derives from a study of T cells in localized non-small cell lung cancer. Findings and limits, study-wide: Uninvolved adjacent lung had the highest recorded T cell clonality, with tumor below it.

A word on this clone: Its antigen is unknown.

The CDR3 sequence is 16 residues long. The V gene end was trimmed by 4 bases and the J gene end by 0 bases; junction bases not matched to a gene: 7. Per the germline V gene, CDR1 is SGDLS and CDR2 is YYNGEE. Here immunoSEQ multiplex PCR was the method, and the copy in TCRdb shows in-frame clones only, minus some. The sample lists some 2,000 clones, about 40% occurring once. This TCR was recovered from a male donor at least 60 years old with stage II lung adenocarcinoma. The specimen was lung tumor tissue, collected before any cancer treatment. The chain uses TRBV9 and TRBJ2-1; 7 nucleotides agree with TRBD2. In DNA form, the CDR3 reads TGTGCCAGCAGCCCAGACGGCGGGAGCTCCTACAATGAGCAGTTCTTC. Its protein product is CASSPDGGSSYNEQFF.